This TCR beta chain was recorded in a study of radiation and T cells in renal cell carcinoma. Treatment of the sample: treatment-naive control, cytoreductive nephrectomy. Treatment-naive patients without radiation supplied the control tumors at nephrectomy. Clear cell pathology was present in this patient's renal cell carcinoma. The V segment lost 5 bases and the J segment 5 bases; nucleotides outside the gene matches: 10. This CDR3 is built from 17 residues. Germline CDR1 SGHVS, CDR2 FNYEAQ. This clone occurred a few times. As yet, its antigen is unknown. Study-wide results and caveats: Compared with controls, irradiated tumors had more, larger dominant CDR3 motifs.

Some clones are missing from TCRdb's copy, which holds only in-frame ones; the method was immunoSEQ multiplex PCR. This table holds about 23,000 clones, around half found once. The source is a human donor with renal cell carcinoma. The rearrangement joins TRBV7-6 to TRBJ2-5, with 14 bases that match TRBD2. Here the sequenced sample was tumor tissue, taken from a patient whose treatment was nephrectomy without radiotherapy. CDR3: CASSPRLTSGGGETQYF. DNA for the CDR3: TGTGCCAGCAGCCCGCGCCTGACTAGCGGGGGGGGTGAGACCCAGTACTTC.